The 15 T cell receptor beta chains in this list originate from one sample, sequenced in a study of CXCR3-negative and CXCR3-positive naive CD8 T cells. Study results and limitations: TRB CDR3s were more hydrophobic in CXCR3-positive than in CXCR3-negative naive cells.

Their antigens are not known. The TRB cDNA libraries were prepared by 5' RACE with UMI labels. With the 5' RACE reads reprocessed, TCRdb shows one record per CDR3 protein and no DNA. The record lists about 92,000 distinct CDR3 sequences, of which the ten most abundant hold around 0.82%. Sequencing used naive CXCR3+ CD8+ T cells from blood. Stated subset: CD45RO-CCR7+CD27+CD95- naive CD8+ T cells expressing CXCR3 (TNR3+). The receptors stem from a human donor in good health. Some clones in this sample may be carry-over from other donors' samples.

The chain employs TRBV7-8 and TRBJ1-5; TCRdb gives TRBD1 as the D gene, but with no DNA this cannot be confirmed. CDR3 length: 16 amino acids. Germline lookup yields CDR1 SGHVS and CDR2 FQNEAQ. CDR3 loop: CASSADRGEGNQPQHF.

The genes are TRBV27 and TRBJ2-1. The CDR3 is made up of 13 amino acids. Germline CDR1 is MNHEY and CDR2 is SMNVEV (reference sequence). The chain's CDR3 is CASSSTRFHEQFF.

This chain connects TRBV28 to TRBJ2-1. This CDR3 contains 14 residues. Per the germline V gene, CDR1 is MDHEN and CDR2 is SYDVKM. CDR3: CATTKQSSYNEQFF.

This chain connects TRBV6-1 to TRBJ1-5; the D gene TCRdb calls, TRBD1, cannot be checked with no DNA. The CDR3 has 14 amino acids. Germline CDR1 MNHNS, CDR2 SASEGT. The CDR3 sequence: CAPKRGSTEEPQHF.

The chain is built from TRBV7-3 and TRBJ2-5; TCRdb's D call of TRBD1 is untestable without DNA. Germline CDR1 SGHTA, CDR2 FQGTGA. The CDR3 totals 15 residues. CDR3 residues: CASSQVGGIQETQYF.

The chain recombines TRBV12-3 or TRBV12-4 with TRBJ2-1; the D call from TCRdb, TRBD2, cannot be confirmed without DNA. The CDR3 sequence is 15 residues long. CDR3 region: CASSEGTSRYNEQFF.

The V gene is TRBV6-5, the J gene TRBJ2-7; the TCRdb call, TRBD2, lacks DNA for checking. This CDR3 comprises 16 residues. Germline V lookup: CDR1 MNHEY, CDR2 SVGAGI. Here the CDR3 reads CASSYSLALSKYEQYF.

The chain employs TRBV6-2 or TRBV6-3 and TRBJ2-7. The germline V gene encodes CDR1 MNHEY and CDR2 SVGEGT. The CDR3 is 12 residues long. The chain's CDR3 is CASSYRVWEQYF.

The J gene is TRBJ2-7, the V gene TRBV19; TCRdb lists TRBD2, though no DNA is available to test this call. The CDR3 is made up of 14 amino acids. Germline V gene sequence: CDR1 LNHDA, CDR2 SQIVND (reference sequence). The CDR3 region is CATALGGGFYEQYF.

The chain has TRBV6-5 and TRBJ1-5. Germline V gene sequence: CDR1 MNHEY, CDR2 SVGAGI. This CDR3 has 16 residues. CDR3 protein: CASSYSRGGGNQPQHF.

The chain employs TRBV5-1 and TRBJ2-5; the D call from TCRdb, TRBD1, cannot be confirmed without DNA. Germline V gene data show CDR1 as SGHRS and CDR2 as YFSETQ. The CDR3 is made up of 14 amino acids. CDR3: CASSSTGFWETQYF.

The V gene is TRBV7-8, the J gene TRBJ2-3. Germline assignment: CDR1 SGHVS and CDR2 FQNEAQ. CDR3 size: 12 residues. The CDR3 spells CASSLATDTQYF.

The CDR3 region is CASSPPLSSWGLAGNEQFF. The chain carries TRBV18 and TRBJ2-1; there is no DNA to check the TCRdb D call of TRBD2. This CDR3 contains 19 residues. Germline CDR1 KGHSH, CDR2 LQKENI.

CDR3 residues: CASRLGQGTTYEQYF. The chain employs TRBV28 and TRBJ2-7; with no DNA, the TCRdb D assignment of TRBD1 cannot be verified. The CDR3 length is 15 residues. Germline values: CDR1 MDHEN, CDR2 SYDVKM.

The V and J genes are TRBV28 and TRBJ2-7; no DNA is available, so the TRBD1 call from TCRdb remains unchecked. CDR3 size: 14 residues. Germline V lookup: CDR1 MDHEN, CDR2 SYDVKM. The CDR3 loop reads CASSPGTVISEQYF.